Shown below are 8 T cell receptor beta chains from a single sample sequenced in a study of T cell repertoires in cytomegalovirus infection (dated by TCRdb to the late 2010s). Their antigens remain unidentified. The sequencing machine was an Illumina HiSeq 1500. In-frame beta chains were kept once TCRdb had trimmed the public reads at Q25 with fastp and called clones with MiXCR. Under each unique CDR3 protein, matching rows form one entry showing the most common genes and DNA. Here the sample has some 940,000 distinct CDR3 sequences; around 29% occur a single time. The top ten hold around an eighth of the sample. The treatment or condition label of this sample denotes: in vitro stimulation with specific CMV peptide epitopes to enrich CMV-specific T cells. Material: cultured CD8+ T cells from PBMCs, obtained from culture after CMV antigen stimulation. The receptors here all came from a human donor in good health (CMV status not recorded). Some clones in this sample may be carry-over from other donors' samples.

In this sample, this clonotype turned up a few times. This chain links TRBV11-2 with TRBJ1-2, with D tentatively TRBD1 (6 bases). The CDR3 totals 15 residues. Deletions cut 4 bases from V and 0 bases from J, with 12 bases between. Germline CDR1 reads SGHAT; CDR2 reads FQNNGV. For the CDR3, the DNA is TGTGCCAGCAGCTACAGGGATGTACCTAACTATGGCTACACCTTC. It is translated as CASSYRDVPNYGYTF.

The chain links TRBV7-9 to TRBJ1-1; possibly TRBD1 for D (6 bases). V dropped 10 bases and J dropped 1 base, with 13 bases sitting between them. The CDR3 covers 13 residues. CDR1 and CDR2 from the germline V gene are SEHNR and FQNEAQ (reference sequence). CDR3 in amino acids: CAIWDIRNTEAFF. The CDR3 DNA reads as TGTGCCATCTGGGACATTCGGAACACTGAAGCTTTCTTT. The whole variable domain, remainder taken from reference TRBV7-9 and TRBJ1-1, is DTGVSQNPRHKITKRGQNVTFRCDPISEHNRLYWYRQTLGQGPEFLTYFQNEAQLEKSRLLSDRFSAERPKGSFSTLEIQRTEQGDSAMYLCAIWDIRNTEAFFGQGTRLTVV.

This clonotype was found many times. V usage is TRBV7-3 and J usage is TRBJ2-3, with 7 nucleotides matching TRBD2. The V gene end was trimmed by 4 bases and the J gene end by 2 bases; junction bases not matched to a gene: 3. Germline V gene data show CDR1 as SGHTA and CDR2 as FQGTGA. This CDR3 has 14 amino acids. CDR3: CASSSRDYTDTQYF. CDR3 coding DNA: TGTGCCAGCAGCTCCCGGGACTACACAGATACGCAGTATTTT.

The chain carries TRBV4-1 and TRBJ2-2; no definite D call. V lost 4 bases, J lost 5 bases, and 11 bases lay in between. Germline assignment: CDR1 MGHRA and CDR2 YSYEKL. CDR3 length: 14 residues. The DNA for the CDR3 is TGCGCCAGCAGCCCCACCTTCGGGACCGGGGAGCTGTTTTTT. It specifies CASSPTFGTGELFF.

V is TRBV10-3 and J is TRBJ2-3; 9 nucleotides align to TRBD1. This CDR3 has 16 residues. J gave up 1 base and V 3 bases, and 5 bases lay outside the gene matches. In germline, CDR1 is ENHRY, CDR2 SYGVKD. This CDR3 is CAISETGGAGTDTQYF. The CDR3 nucleotides are TGTGCCATCAGTGAAACAGGGGGCGCCGGCACAGATACGCAGTATTTT.

This clonotype was seen at least ten times. This chain links TRBV7-8 with TRBJ2-7; maybe TRBD1 (5 bases). Germline assignment: CDR1 SGHVS and CDR2 FQNEAQ. CDR3 length: 14 amino acids. Trimming cost V 2 bases and J 5 bases, with 13 bases left between them. CDR3 DNA sequence: TGTGCCAGCAGCTTACGGCAGGGCAAGCACGAGCAGTACGTC. Its translation: CASSLRQGKHEQYV.

This chain connects TRBV28 to TRBJ1-1; possible D gene TRBD1, 6 bases. The CDR3 is 14 residues long. The germline V gene encodes CDR1 MDHEN and CDR2 SYDVKM. V was shortened by 7 bases and J by 1 base, with 13 bases between the two germline ends. The CDR3 loop reads CASTTQGGNTEAFF. CDR3 nucleotides: TGTGCCAGCACCACACAGGGCGGGAACACTGAAGCTTTCTTT. The full variable domain, in which reference TRBV28 and TRBJ1-1 provide the parts outside the CDR3, is DVKVTQSSRYLVKRTGEKVFLECVQDMDHENMFWYRQDPGLGLRLIYFSYDVKMKEKGDIPEGYSVSREKKERFSLILESASTNQTSMYLCASTTQGGNTEAFFGQGTRLTVV.

The CDR3 DNA reads as TGTGCCAGTAGCCAGCGGGGGCTGAGCTCCTACAATGAGCAGTTCTTC. It yields the protein CASSQRGLSSYNEQFF. The rearrangement joins TRBV9 to TRBJ2-1; the match to TRBD2 covers 8 bases. V was clipped by 8 bases and J by 0 bases; unmatched bases: 10. This CDR3 region has 16 residues. The germline V gene has CDR1 SGDLS and CDR2 YYNGEE.